This is a list of T cell receptor beta chains from one sample in a study of OX40 agonist ivuxolimab in advanced cancers. The table came from immunoSEQ multiplex PCR; TCRdb's copy has only in-frame clones and leaves some out. The sample carries more than 6,000 clones, around 78% recorded once. Sequencing was performed on CD4+ or CD8+ T cells sorted from blood, taken in a trial of the OX40 agonist ivuxolimab. The receptors derive from an adult with an advanced solid tumor such as melanoma, head and neck, liver or kidney cancer. Each CDR3 is given with its conserved first and last residue. D genes are given only for firm matches. Not every row has a clone size; where given, it reads once, few, many or a size class.

J gene,V gene,clone size,D gene,CDR3 DNA,CDR3 protein
TRBJ2-3,TRBV29-1,NA,TRBD2,TGCAGCGTGTCCGGGACTACCACAGATACGCAGTATTTT,CSVSGTTTDTQYF
TRBJ2-6,TRBV21-1,NA,NA,TGTGCCAGCAGCAAAAACTCTGGGGCCAACGTCCTGACTTTC,CASSKNSGANVLTF
TRBJ2-7,TRBV13,NA,TRBD1,TGTGCCAGCAGCTCGACAGGGGGCCTCTACGAGCAGTACTTC,CASSSTGGLYEQYF
TRBJ2-7,TRBV5-1,NA,NA,TGCGCCAGCAGCTTGAGGTTGGAAGGGTCAAACGAGCAGTACTTC,CASSLRLEGSNEQYF
TRBJ2-3,TRBV19,NA,NA,TGTGCCAGTAGTATAAGTCAAGCTTCGGATACGCAGTATTTT,CASSISQASDTQYF
TRBJ1-1,TRBV2,NA,TRBD1,TGTGCCACTACCCTACAGGGGGCCGGGAACACTGAAGCTTTCTTT,CATTLQGAGNTEAFF
TRBJ2-3,TRBV12-2,few,NA,TGTGCAAGTCGCTTAGCCCCGCGGGGGGGTAGGACAGATACGCAGTATTTT,CASRLAPRGGRTDTQYF
TRBJ1-1,TRBV5-5,NA,TRBD1,TGTGCCAGCAGTCAGGGGGTGAACACTGAAGCTTTCTTT,CASSQGVNTEAFF
TRBJ2-5,TRBV5-6,once,NA,TGTGCCAGCAGCCAACCCGGGGACGGGCAAGAGACCCAGTACTTC,CASSQPGDGQETQYF
TRBJ2-3,TRBV6-5,NA,TRBD2,TGTGCCAGCAGTGGAGCGGGGGTGACAGATACGCAGTATTTT,CASSGAGVTDTQYF
TRBJ2-7,TRBV21-1,NA,NA,TGTGCCAGCAGCAAGAGACGGCCGGGGGGTGCTTACTACGAGCAGTACTTC,CASSKRRPGGAYYEQYF
TRBJ2-1,TRBV10-2,NA,TRBD2,TGCGCCAGCAGTACCGGGACTAGCATATGGGGCAATGAGCAGTTCTTC,CASSTGTSIWGNEQFF
TRBJ2-7,TRBV27,few,TRBD1,TGTGCCAGCAGTTTGGGGACAGGCCCCTACGAGCAGTACTTC,CASSLGTGPYEQYF
TRBJ2-3,TRBV5-1,NA,TRBD2,TGCGCCAGCAGCAGCGGACTAGCGGGGGGGGATACGCAGTATTTT,CASSSGLAGGDTQYF
TRBJ1-2,TRBV5-6,NA,NA,TGTGCCAGCAGCTTGGGGGGGTATGGCTACACCTTC,CASSLGGYGYTF
TRBJ2-1,TRBV30,NA,TRBD2,TGTGCCTGGAGTGTGGGACTAGCCAAGGGATACAATGAGCAGTTCTTC,CAWSVGLAKGYNEQFF
TRBJ2-3,TRBV4-1,NA,NA,TGCGCCAGCAGCCAACTCAACACAGATACGCAGTATTTT,CASSQLNTDTQYF
TRBJ1-5,TRBV29-1,NA,NA,TGCAGCGTTGAGGAAGGGGCTGGTCAGCCCCAGCATTTT,CSVEEGAGQPQHF
TRBJ2-7,TRBV7-9,NA,NA,TGTGCCAGCAGGGGAAGGAGGGATAGCCTAACGACAGCCTACGAGCAGTACTTC,CASRGRRDSLTTAYEQYF
TRBJ2-7,TRBV11-2,once,NA,TGTGCCAGCAGCTTCCTACAGGGGGAGGGCAACGAGCAGTACTTC,CASSFLQGEGNEQYF
TRBJ2-7,TRBV5-1,NA,NA,TGCGCCAGCAGCACGGGGACGGACGAAAATTACGAGCAGTACTTC,CASSTGTDENYEQYF
TRBJ2-7,TRBV7-9,NA,NA,TGTGCCAGCACGCTGGGGTACCGGGACACCCTTTCCTACGAGCAGTACTTC,CASTLGYRDTLSYEQYF
TRBJ1-5,TRBV7-8,NA,TRBD1,TGTGCCAGCAGCTTGAACAGGGGGCCTAGTCAGCCCCAGCATTTT,CASSLNRGPSQPQHF
TRBJ1-2,TRBV9,NA,NA,TGTGCCAGCAGCGTGGAGGCGACAACTAACTTCTATGGCTACACCTTC,CASSVEATTNFYGYTF
TRBJ2-1,TRBV6-4,NA,TRBD2,TGTGCCAGCAGTGACTCTAGCGGGGGGGCTGATGAGCAGTTCTTC,CASSDSSGGADEQFF
TRBJ2-1,TRBV7-9,few,TRBD2,TGTGCCAGCAGCCCGGGGGGATACTCCTACAATGAGCAGTTCTTC,CASSPGGYSYNEQFF
TRBJ2-1,TRBV6-5,NA,NA,TGTGCCAGCCGGGTCAGTCACGGTGAGCAGTTCTTC,CASRVSHGEQFF
TRBJ2-1,TRBV11-2,NA,TRBD1,TGTGCCAGCAGCGCCGGGACAGGGAGCTCCTACAATGAGCAGTTCTTC,CASSAGTGSSYNEQFF